This TCR beta chain was identified during a study of cytomegalovirus exposure and HLA in healthy donors. Study details: Ancestry clustering placed 81% of approximately 420 genotyped donors in the Caucasian-associated cluster. Points from the study as a whole: Researchers counted around 180 TCR beta chains as cytomegalovirus-associated.

A multiplex PCR was run with 60 Vbeta primers and 13 Jbeta primers. The repertoire was sequenced with immunoSEQ multiplex PCR; TCRdb's copy has only in-frame clones and lacks some. Among 140,000 or so clones, about 61% were seen once, and the ten largest hold about 1.8%. Donors showed nominal health when sampled, although they likely had unrecorded immune exposures. This CDR3 has 16 amino acids. Germline V CDR1 and CDR2: MGHRA, YSYEKL. Trimming cost V 0 bases and J 5 bases, with 16 bases left between them. With respect to this clone: Its antigen is still unknown.

This chain uses TRBV4-1 with TRBJ2-5; weak D call: TRBD2 (6 bases). Sequences were obtained from PBMCs. The source of this sequence is a male donor in good health and CMV-seronegative. This CDR3 reads CASSQDQVGGGETQYF. The CDR3 nucleotides read TGCGCCAGCAGCCAAGACCAGGTGGGGGGTGGGGAGACCCAGTACTTC.